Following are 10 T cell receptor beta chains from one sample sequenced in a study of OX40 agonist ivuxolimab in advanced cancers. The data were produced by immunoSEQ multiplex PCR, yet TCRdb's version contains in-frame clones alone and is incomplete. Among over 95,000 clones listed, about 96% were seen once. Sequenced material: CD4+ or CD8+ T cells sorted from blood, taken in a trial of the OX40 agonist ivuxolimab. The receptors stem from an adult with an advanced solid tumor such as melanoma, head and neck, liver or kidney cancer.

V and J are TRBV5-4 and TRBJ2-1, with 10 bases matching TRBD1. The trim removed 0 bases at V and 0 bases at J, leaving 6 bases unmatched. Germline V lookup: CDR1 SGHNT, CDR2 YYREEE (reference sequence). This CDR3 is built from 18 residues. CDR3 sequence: CASSLAGQGESSYNEQFF. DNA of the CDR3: TGTGCCAGCAGCTTGGCAGGACAGGGGGAATCCTCCTACAATGAGCAGTTCTTC. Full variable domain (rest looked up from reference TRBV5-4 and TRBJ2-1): ETGVTQSPTHLIKTRGQQVTLRCSSQSGHNTVSWYQQALGQGPQFIFQYYREEENGRGNFPPRFSGLQFPNYSSELNVNALELDDSALYLCASSLAGQGESSYNEQFFGPGTRLTVL.

The chain's CDR3 is CASTPWKGLGDTQYF. CDR3 in DNA: TGTGCCAGCACCCCCTGGAAGGGCCTGGGAGATACGCAGTATTTT. The chain uses TRBV2 and TRBJ2-3; D gene ambiguous. Trimming shortened V by 7 bases and J by 5 bases, and 19 bases separated the two germline ends. The length of the CDR3 is 15 residues. The V gene's germline CDR1 is SNHLY and CDR2 FYNNEI.

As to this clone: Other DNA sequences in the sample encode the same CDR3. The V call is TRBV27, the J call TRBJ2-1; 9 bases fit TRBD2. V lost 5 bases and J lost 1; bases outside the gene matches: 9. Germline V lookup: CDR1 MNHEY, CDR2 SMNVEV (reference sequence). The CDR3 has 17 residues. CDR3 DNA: TGTGCCAGCAGTCCTCGGACTAGCGTAGAATCCTACAATGAGCAGTTCTTC. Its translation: CASSPRTSVESYNEQFF.

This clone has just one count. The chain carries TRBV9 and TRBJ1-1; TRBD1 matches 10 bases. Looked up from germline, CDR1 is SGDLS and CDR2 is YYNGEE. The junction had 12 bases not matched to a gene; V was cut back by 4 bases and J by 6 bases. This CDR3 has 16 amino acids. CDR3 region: CASSLQRGQGISEAFF. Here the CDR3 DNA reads TGTGCCAGCAGCCTCCAAAGGGGACAGGGGATCTCTGAAGCTTTCTTT.

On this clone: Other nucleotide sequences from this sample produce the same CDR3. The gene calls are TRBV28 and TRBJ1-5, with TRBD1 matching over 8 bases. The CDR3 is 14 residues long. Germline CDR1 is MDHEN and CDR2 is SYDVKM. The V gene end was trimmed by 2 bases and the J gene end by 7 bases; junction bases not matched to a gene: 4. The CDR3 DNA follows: TGTGCCAGCAGTTTACAGGGGGCGGACCAGCCCCAGCATTTT. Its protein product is CASSLQGADQPQHF. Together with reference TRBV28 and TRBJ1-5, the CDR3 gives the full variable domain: DVKVTQSSRYLVKRTGEKVFLECVQDMDHENMFWYRQDPGLGLRLIYFSYDVKMKEKGDIPEGYSVSREKKERFSLILESASTNQTSMYLCASSLQGADQPQHFGDGTRLSIL.

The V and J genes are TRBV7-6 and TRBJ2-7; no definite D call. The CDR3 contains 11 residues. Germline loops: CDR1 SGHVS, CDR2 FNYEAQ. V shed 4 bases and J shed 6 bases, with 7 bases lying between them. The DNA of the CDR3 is TGTGCCAGCAGCTCACCAGGCGAGCAGTACTTC. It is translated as CASSSPGEQYF.

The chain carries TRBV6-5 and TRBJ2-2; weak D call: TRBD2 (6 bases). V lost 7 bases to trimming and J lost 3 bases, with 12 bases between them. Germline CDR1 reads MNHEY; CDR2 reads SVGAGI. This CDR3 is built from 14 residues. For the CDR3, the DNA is TGTGCCAGCAATGTGGAGGGTGACACCGGGGAGCTGTTTTTT. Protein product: CASNVEGDTGELFF.

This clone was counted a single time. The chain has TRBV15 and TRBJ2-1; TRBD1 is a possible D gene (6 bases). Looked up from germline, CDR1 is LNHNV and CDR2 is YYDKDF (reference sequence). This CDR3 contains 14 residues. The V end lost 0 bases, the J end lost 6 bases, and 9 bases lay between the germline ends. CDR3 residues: CATSRDRGVNEQFF. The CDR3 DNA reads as TGTGCCACCAGCAGAGACAGGGGCGTCAATGAGCAGTTCTTC.

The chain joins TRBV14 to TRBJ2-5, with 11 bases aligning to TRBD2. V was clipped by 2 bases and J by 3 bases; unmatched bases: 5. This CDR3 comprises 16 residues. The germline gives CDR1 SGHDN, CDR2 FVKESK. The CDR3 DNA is TGTGCCAGCAGCCAAACCGGGACTAGCGGCGAAGAGACCCAGTACTTC. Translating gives CASSQTGTSGEETQYF.

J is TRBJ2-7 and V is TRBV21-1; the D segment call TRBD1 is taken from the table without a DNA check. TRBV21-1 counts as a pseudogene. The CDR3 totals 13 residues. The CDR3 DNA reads TGTGCCAGCAGCCCTGGGACAGGGGGCGAGCAGTACTTC. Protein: CASSPGTGGEQYF.